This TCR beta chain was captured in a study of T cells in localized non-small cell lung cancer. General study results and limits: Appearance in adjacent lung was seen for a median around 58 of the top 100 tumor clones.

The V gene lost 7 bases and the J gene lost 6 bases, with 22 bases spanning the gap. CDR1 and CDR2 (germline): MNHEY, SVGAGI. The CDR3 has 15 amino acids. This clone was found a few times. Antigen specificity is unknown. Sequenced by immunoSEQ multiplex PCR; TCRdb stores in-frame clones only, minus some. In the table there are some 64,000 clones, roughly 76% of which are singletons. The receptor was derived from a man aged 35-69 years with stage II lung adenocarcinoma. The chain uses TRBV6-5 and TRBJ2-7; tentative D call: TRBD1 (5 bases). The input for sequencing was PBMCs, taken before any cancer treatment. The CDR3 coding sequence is TGTGCCAGCAACACCGGAAGGGGTACGATCAGCGAGCAGTACTTC. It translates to CASNTGRGTISEQYF.